The T cell receptor (beta chain) under discussion was sequenced for a study of beta chain features in type 1 diabetes. TCRB transcripts that were expressed got sequenced, as all of the isolated RNA had been reverse transcribed. Repertoires were generated with immunoSEQ multiplex PCR, while TCRdb's copy carries only in-frame clones and drops some. The table records around 300,000 clones, around 7.8% of them present only once. This clone was seen repeatedly, ten times or more. Its antigen remains unknown. Using CD45RO/CCR7/CD25/CD127/CD95/CD27, CD4+ naive, central memory, regulatory and stem cell-like memory cells were sorted. The V gene's germline CDR1 is SGHTA and CDR2 FQGNSA. Trimming shortened V by 1 base and J by 4 bases, and 11 bases separated the two germline ends. The CDR3 runs to 14 residues. General study points: Type 1 diabetes patients had moderately but significantly shorter TCRB CDR3s in all four CD4+ subsets. Within the patient group, naive, central memory and Treg TCRB repertoires appeared more similar to each other than within healthy donors.

The source is a woman aged 18 to 35 in good health. The V call is TRBV7-2, the J call TRBJ2-7; either TRBD1 or TRBD2 may supply D (6 bases each). The specimen sequenced was central memory CD4+ T cells from blood. The CDR3 coding sequence is TGTGCCAGCAGCTTAGGGGGGGCTATTTACGAGCAGTACTTC. As protein: CASSLGGAIYEQYF.